This paragraph covers one T cell receptor beta chain sequence. Using immunoSEQ multiplex PCR, the repertoire was profiled, and TCRdb retains in-frame clones only, with some absent. Among 74,000 or so clones, about 96% were seen once, and the ten largest hold roughly 0.34%. This sample is part of a study of technical replicates of blood from several donors. The sample consisted of T cells isolated from PBMCs. The receptor was isolated from a human donor in good health.

Here the CDR3 reads CASSFGGSGEAFF. The CDR3 DNA follows: TGTGCCAGCAGCTTTGGGGGCTCGGGTGAAGCTTTCTTT. The genes are TRBV7-3 and TRBJ1-1, with a weak D call TRBD1 (6 bases). Trimming shortened V by 3 bases and J by 7 bases, and 12 bases separated the two germline ends. Germline V gene lookup returns CDR1 SGHTA and CDR2 FQGTGA. CDR3 length: 13 amino acids.